This entry describes one T cell receptor (beta chain). The multiple sclerosis control group was made up of treatment-naive patients with stable or active relapsing-remitting disease. The data are from a study of CD8 T cells in Susac syndrome. Reverse transcription used about 0.45 to 1 ug RNA and random hexamers. TCRdb passed the immunoSEQ multiplex PCR reads through MiXCR, listing each CDR3 protein once. The sample contains approximately 300,000 distinct CDR3 sequences, around 85% of which appear only once. The sequenced material came from CD8+ T cells from PBMCs. The TCR comes from a human donor with multiple sclerosis.

The DNA for the CDR3 is TGCGCCAGCAGCCAAGGACTCCGACAGGGAACCAGGGATACGCAGTATTTT. Protein sequence: CASSQGLRQGTRDTQYF. The genes are TRBV4-3 and TRBJ2-3, with 7 nucleotides matching TRBD1. From germline, CDR1 is LGHNA and CDR2 YSLEER. V gave up 1 base and J gave up 6 bases; unmatched junction bases: 13. The CDR3 contains 17 residues.